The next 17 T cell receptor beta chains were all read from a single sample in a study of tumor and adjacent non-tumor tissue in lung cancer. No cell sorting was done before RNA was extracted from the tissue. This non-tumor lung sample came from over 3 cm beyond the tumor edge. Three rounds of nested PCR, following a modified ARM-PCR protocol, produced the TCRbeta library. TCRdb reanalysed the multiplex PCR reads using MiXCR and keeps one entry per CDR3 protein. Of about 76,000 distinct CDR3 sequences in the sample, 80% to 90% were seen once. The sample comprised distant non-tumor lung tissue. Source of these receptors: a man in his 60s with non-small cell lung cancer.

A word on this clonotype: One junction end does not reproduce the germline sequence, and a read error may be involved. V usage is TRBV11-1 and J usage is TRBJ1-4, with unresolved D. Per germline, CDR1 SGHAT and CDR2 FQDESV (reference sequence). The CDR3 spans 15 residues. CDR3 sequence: CASSPRREESERLFF. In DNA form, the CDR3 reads TGTGCCAGCAGCCCTCGCCGGGAGGAGTCTGAAAGACTGTTTTTT. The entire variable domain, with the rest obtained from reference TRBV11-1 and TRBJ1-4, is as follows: EAEVAQSPRYKITEKSQAVAFWCDPISGHATLYWYRQILGQGPELLVQFQDESVVDDSQLPKDRFSAERLKGVDSTLKIQPAELGDSAMYLCASSPRREESERLFFGSGTQLSVL.

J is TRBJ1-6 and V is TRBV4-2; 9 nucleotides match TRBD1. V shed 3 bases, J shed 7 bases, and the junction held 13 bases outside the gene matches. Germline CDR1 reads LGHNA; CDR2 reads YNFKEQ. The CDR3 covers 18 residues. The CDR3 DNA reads TGTGCCAGCAGCCACTCACCAGGGACAGGGTTAAGAAATTCACCCCTCCACTTT. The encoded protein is CASSHSPGTGLRNSPLHF.

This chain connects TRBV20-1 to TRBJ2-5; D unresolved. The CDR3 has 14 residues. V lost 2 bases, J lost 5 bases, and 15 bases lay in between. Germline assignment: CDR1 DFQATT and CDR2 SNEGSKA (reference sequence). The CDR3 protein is CSARLALASETQYF. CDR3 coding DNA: TGCAGTGCTAGACTGGCCCTCGCCTCGGAGACCCAGTACTTC.

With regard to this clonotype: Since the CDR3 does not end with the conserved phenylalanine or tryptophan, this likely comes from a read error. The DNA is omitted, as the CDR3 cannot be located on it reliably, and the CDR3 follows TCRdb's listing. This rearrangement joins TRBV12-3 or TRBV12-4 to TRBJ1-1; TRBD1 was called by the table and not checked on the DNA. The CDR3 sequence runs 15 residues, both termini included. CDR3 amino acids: CACSFPGILNTEASC.

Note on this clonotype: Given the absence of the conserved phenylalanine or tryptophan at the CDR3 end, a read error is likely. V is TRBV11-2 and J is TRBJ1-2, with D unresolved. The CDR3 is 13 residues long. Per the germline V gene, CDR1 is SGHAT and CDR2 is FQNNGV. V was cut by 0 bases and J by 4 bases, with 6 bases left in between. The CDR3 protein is CASSLDTGYGYTL. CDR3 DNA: TGTGCCAGCAGCTTAGACACGGGCTATGGCTACACCTTA.

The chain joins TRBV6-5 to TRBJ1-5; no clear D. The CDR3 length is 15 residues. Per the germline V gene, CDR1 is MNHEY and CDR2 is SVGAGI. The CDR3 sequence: CGSSYSGLGNQPQHF. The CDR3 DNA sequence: TGTGGCAGTAGTTACAGTGGACTGGGTAATCAGCCCCAGCATTTT.

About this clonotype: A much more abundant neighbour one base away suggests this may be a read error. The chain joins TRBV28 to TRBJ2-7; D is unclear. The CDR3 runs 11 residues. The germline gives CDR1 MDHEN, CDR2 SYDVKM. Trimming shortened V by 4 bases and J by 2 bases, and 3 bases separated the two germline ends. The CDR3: CASSYTYEQYF. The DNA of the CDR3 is TGTGCCAGCAGTTACACCTACGAGCAGTACTTC.

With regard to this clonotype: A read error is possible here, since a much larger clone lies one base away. CDR3 loop: CASSYSTAQETQYF. The CDR3 DNA follows: TGTGCCAGCAGTTACTCGACCGCCCAAGAGACCCAGTACTTC. The gene calls are TRBV6-6 and TRBJ2-5; D gene ambiguous. Between the trimmed V and J ends, which lost 0 bases and 1 base, there was a span of 6 bases. CDR3 length: 14 residues. Germline V CDR1 and CDR2: MNHNY, SVGAGI (reference sequence).

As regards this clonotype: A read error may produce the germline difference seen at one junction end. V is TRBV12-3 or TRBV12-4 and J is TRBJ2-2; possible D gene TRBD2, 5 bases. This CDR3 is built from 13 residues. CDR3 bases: TGTGCCAGCAGTTTTGCAAGAACCGGGAAGCTGTTTTTT. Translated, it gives CASSFARTGKLFF.

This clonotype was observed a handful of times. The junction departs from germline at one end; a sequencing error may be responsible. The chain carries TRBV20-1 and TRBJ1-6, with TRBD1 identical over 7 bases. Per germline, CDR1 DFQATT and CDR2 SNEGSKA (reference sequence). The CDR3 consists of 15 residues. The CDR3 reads CSVRPQGSDRSPLHF. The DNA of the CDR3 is TGTAGTGTTAGACCACAGGGGTCCGATAGGTCACCCCTCCACTTT.

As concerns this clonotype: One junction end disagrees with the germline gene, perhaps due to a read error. CDR3 sequence reads: CASSLDWRDHNEQFF. The CDR3 region has the DNA TGTGCCAGTAGCTTGGACTGGCGGGACCATAATGAGCAGTTCTTC. The rearrangement uses TRBV5-4 and TRBJ2-1; D perhaps matches TRBD2 (6 bases). Germline assignment: CDR1 SGHNT and CDR2 YYREEE (reference sequence). The CDR3 has 15 amino acids.

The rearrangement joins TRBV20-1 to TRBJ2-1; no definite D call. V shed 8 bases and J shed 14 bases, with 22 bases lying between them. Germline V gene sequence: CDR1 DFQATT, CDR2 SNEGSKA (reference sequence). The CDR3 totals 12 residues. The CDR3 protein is CSPHPKGVEEFF. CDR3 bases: TGCAGTCCCCATCCAAAGGGCGTAGAGGAGTTCTTC.

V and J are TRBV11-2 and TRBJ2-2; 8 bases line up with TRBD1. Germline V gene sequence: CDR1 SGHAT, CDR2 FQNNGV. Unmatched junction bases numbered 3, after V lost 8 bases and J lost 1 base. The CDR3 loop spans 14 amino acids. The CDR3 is CASHGTGNTGELFF. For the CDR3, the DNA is TGTGCCAGCCACGGGACAGGGAACACCGGGGAGCTGTTTTTT. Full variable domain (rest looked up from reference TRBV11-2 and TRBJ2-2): EAGVAQSPRYKIIEKRQSVAFWCNPISGHATLYWYQQILGQGPKLLIQFQNNGVVDDSQLPKDRFSAERLKGVDSTLKIQPAKLEDSAVYLCASHGTGNTGELFFGEGSRLTVL.

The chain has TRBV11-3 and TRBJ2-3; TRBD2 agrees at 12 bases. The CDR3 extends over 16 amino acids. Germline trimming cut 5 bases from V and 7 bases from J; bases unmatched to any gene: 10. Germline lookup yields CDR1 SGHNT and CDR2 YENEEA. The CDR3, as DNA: TGTGCCAGCAGCACCCGACTAGCGGGAGTTACAAATACGCAGTATTTT. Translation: CASSTRLAGVTNTQYF.

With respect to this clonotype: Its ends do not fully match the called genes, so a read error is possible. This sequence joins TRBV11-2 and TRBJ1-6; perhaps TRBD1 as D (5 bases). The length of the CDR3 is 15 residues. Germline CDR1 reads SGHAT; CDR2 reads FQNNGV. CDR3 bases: TGCGCCAACAGCTTAGACAGAAAATATAATTCACCCCTCCACTTT. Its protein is CANSLDRKYNSPLHF.

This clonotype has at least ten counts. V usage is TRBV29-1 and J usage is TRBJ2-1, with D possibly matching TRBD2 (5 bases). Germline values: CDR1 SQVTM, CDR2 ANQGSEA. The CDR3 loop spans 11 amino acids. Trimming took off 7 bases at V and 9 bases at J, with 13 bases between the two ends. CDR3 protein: CSGVREGEQFF. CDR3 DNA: TGCAGCGGTGTCCGGGAAGGTGAGCAGTTCTTC.

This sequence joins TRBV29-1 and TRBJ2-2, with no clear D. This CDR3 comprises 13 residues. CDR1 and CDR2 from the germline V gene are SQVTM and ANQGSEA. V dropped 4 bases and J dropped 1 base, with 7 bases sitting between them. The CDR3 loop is CSVGRRNTGELFF. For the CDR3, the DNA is TGCAGCGTTGGCAGGAGGAACACCGGGGAGCTGTTTTTT.